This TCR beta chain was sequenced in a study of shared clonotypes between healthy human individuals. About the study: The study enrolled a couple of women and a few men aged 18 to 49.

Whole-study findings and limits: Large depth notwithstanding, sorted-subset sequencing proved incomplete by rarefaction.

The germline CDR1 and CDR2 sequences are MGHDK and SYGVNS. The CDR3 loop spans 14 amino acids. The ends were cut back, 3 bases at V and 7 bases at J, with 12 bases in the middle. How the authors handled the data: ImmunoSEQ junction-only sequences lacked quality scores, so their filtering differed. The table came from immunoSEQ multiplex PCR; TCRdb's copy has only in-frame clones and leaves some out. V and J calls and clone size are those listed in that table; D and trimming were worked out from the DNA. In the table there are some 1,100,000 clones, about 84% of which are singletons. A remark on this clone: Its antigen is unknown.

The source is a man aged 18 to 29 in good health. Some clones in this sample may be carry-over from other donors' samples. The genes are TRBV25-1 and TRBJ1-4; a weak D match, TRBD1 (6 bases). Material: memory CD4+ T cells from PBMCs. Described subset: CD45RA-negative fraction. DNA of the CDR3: TGTGCCAGCAGTGACGGGGGGCAAGGTGAAAAACTGTTTTTT. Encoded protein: CASSDGGQGEKLFF. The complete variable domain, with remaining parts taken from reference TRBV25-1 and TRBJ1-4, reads EADIYQTPRYLVIGTGKKITLECSQTMGHDKMYWYQQDPGMELHLIHYSYGVNSTEKGDLSSESTVSRIRTEHFPLTLESARPSHTSQYLCASSDGGQGEKLFFGSGTQLSVL.